This T cell receptor beta chain was observed in a study of early T cells in non-severe SARS-CoV-2 infection (dated by TCRdb to about 2021). General notes on the study: Because TCR sequencing relied on bulk RNA taken from unsorted whole blood, pairing of alpha and beta chains was not possible.

Its CDR3 holds 12 amino acids, cysteine through phenylalanine. Just CDR3 DNA is preserved here, 36 bases in frame from base 1. At the junction V is shortened by 7 bases and J by 5 bases, with 15 bases in between. Per the germline V gene, SQVTM is the CDR1 and ANQGSEA is the CDR2. The library was obtained by 5' RACE. Sequenced using a NextSeq 500. Unique molecular identifiers were attached to individual cDNA molecules in the TCR library protocol so that sequencing error and PCR bias could be corrected. TCR alpha and beta chains were both sequenced, and the abundances of alpha and beta sequences in each sample were closely correlated with each other. On the study's bioinformatics: Decombinator V4 was used to perform V gene, J gene and CDR3 annotation of TCR sequences. Expanded TCRs were defined as changing significantly between any two time points under a Poisson model with p below 0.0001. Abundances of TCRs were expressed as counts per million after normalisation to the total number of TCRs sequenced in each sample. TRAV1-2 paired with TRAJ12, TRAJ20 or TRAJ33 defined MAIT TCRs, while TRAV10 paired with TRAJ18 defined iNKT TCRs. VDJdb, accessed 1 November 2021, was searched for CMV, EBV and SARS-CoV-2 annotated TCRs, with TCRs annotated for multiple antigens excluded. TCRdb trimmed public reads at Q25 via fastp, called clones via MiXCR and kept in-frame beta chains. One record per CDR3 amino acid sequence lists the most common genes and DNA. These V and J calls rely on TCRdb rather than the paper's analysis. This sample holds 55,000 to 75,000 distinct CDR3 sequences; less than 15% were observed only once. The ten largest make up around 3.8% of the sample.

The study was a case-control design nested within a healthcare worker cohort in London, UK, with weekly nasopharyngeal swab PCR tests and blood sampling. Between 23 and 31 March 2020, the week of the UK lockdown, healthcare workers were enrolled and then followed up weekly for as long as 16 weeks. On this clonotype: Its antigen specificity is not known. Within one base of it there is no much larger clone, and no base qualities were kept.

On the study overall, not on this receptor specifically: VDJdb matching was skewed toward anti-spike CD8 responses and likely underestimated virus-specific expansions by missing private and CD4 specificities.

This clonotype was sampled from an adult who was a healthcare worker with PCR-confirmed SARS-CoV-2 infection or an uninfected control (not recorded which). The chain is assembled from TRBV29-1 and TRBJ2-7; the D segment might be TRBD1 or TRBD2, since each matches 6 bases. Sequences were obtained from whole blood. DNA sequence: TGCAGCGCCGAATCCGGGGGCGACGAGCAGTACTTC. Its product reads: CSAESGGDEQYF.